These 27 T cell receptor beta chains were sequenced from one sample in a study of ipilimumab plus nivolumab after autologous stem cell transplantation. Sequenced by immunoSEQ multiplex PCR; TCRdb stores in-frame clones only, minus some. The sample carries approximately 80,000 clones, about 83% recorded once. The sequencing here drew on PBMCs, taken in a trial of ipilimumab plus nivolumab as post-transplant consolidation. These receptors were taken from a male donor with diffuse large B-cell lymphoma.

The chain links TRBV6-1 to TRBJ1-6, with TRBD1 identical over 9 bases. J gave up 10 bases and V 3 bases, and 7 bases lay outside the gene matches. The V gene's germline CDR1 is MNHNS and CDR2 SASEGT. This CDR3 has 15 residues. The CDR3 coding sequence is TGTGCCAGCAGTGACCAGACAGGGGGTAACTCACCCCTCCACTTT. Protein sequence: CASSDQTGGNSPLHF.

This sequence joins TRBV6-6 and TRBJ1-1, with D perhaps matching TRBD1 (5 bases). Germline V CDR1 and CDR2: MNHNY, SVGAGI (reference sequence). The CDR3 spans 12 residues. V shed 7 bases and J shed 8 bases, with 14 bases lying between them. This CDR3 is CASNPGGEEAFF. In nucleotides, the CDR3 is TGTGCCAGCAATCCGGGGGGGGAAGAAGCTTTCTTT.

The J gene is TRBJ1-2, the V gene TRBV6-6; maybe TRBD1 (5 bases). The CDR3 runs 10 residues. Germline CDR1 MNHNY, CDR2 SVGAGI (reference sequence). V was trimmed by 9 bases and J by 8 bases, leaving 10 bases between them. CDR3 in DNA: TGTGCCAGTGGGGGATTAGGCTACACCTTC. This encodes CASGGLGYTF.

The gene calls are TRBV18 and TRBJ2-7, with 8 bases matching TRBD1. The CDR3 loop spans 15 amino acids. V shed 3 bases and J 2 bases; nucleotides not matched to a gene: 6. Germline-derived CDR1 and CDR2 are KGHSH and LQKENI. The CDR3 reads CASSPGTGDTYEQYF. The DNA for the CDR3 is TGTGCCAGCTCACCCGGGACAGGAGATACCTACGAGCAGTACTTC.

This clone turned up a few times. The chain recombines TRBV21-1 with TRBJ1-6; TRBD1 was called by the table and not checked on the DNA. TRBV21-1 is given as a pseudogene. The CDR3 length is 16 residues. DNA of the CDR3: TGTGCCAGCCCCGTAGGTACAGGGGGTTTAAATTCACCCCTCCACTTT. It specifies CASPVGTGGLNSPLHF.

The chain recombines TRBV29-1 with TRBJ2-5; D may correspond to TRBD1 or TRBD2 (5 bases each). Germline loops: CDR1 SQVTM, CDR2 ANQGSEA. Trimming took 3 bases from V and 4 from J, leaving 15 bases between them. CDR3 length: 14 amino acids. CDR3 nucleotide sequence: TGCAGCGTTGATGGGGGAAGGGGTATAGAGACCCAGTACTTC. Translation: CSVDGGRGIETQYF.

This chain joins TRBV6-1 and TRBJ2-7; D may be TRBD1 (5 bases). Germline values: CDR1 MNHNS, CDR2 SASEGT. Trimming pared 1 base from V and 3 bases from J, leaving 10 bases between. The CDR3 loop spans 14 amino acids. The CDR3 DNA follows: TGTGCCAGCAGTGAAGGATGGGGCCGCTACGAGCAGTACTTC. As protein: CASSEGWGRYEQYF.

The chain combines TRBV7-2 with TRBJ1-1, with D possibly TRBD1 on 5 matching bases. Germline lookup yields CDR1 SGHTA and CDR2 FQGNSA. This CDR3 contains 14 residues. With 5 bases removed from V and 0 bases from J, the gap between germline ends came to 10 bases. The CDR3 region has the DNA TGTGCCAGCAGCCCTGGACAAGTGAACACTGAAGCTTTCTTT. It specifies CASSPGQVNTEAFF.

This clone was recorded only once. This chain links TRBV6-6 with TRBJ2-3; D is perhaps TRBD2 (5 bases). CDR1 is MNHNY, CDR2 SVGAGI, per germline (reference sequence). Trimming shortened V by 0 bases and J by 3 bases, and 7 bases separated the two germline ends. The CDR3 has 14 amino acids. As DNA, the CDR3 is TGTGCCAGCAGTTACTCACGGGGAACAGATACGCAGTATTTT. It specifies CASSYSRGTDTQYF.

This chain uses TRBV18 with TRBJ2-2, with D possibly matching TRBD1 (5 bases). The ends were cut back, 6 bases at V and 6 bases at J, with 14 bases in the middle. The CDR3 extends over 14 amino acids. Germline CDR1 is KGHSH and CDR2 is LQKENI. CDR3 sequence reads: CASSPTASPGELFF. In nucleotides, the CDR3 is TGTGCCAGCTCGCCGACAGCAAGTCCCGGGGAGCTGTTTTTT. Based on the CDR3 plus reference TRBV18 and TRBJ2-2, the full variable domain is NAGVMQNPRHLVRRRGQEARLRCSPMKGHSHVYWYRQLPEEGLKFMVYLQKENIIDESGMPKERFSAEFPKEGPSILRIQQVVRGDSAAYFCASSPTASPGELFFGEGSRLTVL.

This sequence joins TRBV18 and TRBJ1-5, with D possibly being TRBD1 (6 bases). This CDR3 is 13 amino acids long. V was shortened by 2 bases and J by 4 bases, with 6 bases between the two germline ends. The germline gives CDR1 KGHSH, CDR2 LQKENI. This chain's CDR3 is CASSPDRNQPQHF. The DNA for the CDR3 is TGTGCCAGCTCACCAGACAGGAATCAGCCCCAGCATTTT.

The chain links TRBV19 to TRBJ1-2; D ambiguous. The germline gives CDR1 LNHDA, CDR2 SQIVND (reference sequence). The CDR3 has 15 residues. The germline V and J ends were trimmed by 2 bases and 4 bases, with 14 bases remaining between them. The CDR3 is CASSIPRPGGYGYTF. CDR3 sequence (DNA): TGTGCCAGTAGTATACCCCGACCCGGCGGCTATGGCTACACCTTC. Based on the CDR3 plus reference TRBV19 and TRBJ1-2, the full variable domain is DGGITQSPKYLFRKEGQNVTLSCEQNLNHDAMYWYRQDPGQGLRLIYYSQIVNDFQKGDIAEGYSVSREKKESFPLTVTSAQKNPTAFYLCASSIPRPGGYGYTFGSGTRLTVV.

Note on this clone: The sample contains more than one DNA sequence encoding this CDR3. V gene TRBV7-2 combines with J gene TRBJ2-5; 7 bases are shared with TRBD1. V shed 3 bases, J shed 4 bases, and the junction held 5 bases outside the gene matches. CDR1 and CDR2 from the germline V gene are SGHTA and FQGNSA. The CDR3 has 14 amino acids. This CDR3 reads CASSFSSGGETQYF. In DNA, the CDR3 is TGTGCCAGCAGCTTTAGTTCAGGGGGAGAGACCCAGTACTTC.

J is TRBJ2-3 and V is TRBV6-1; 9 bases map to TRBD2. V lost 4 bases, J lost 0 bases, and 8 bases stayed unmatched. The CDR3 consists of 17 residues. The germline V gene has CDR1 MNHNS and CDR2 SASEGT. CDR3 coding DNA: TGTGCCAGCAGTGGAAGGGGACTAGCTCTTAGCACAGATACGCAGTATTTT. Amino acid sequence: CASSGRGLALSTDTQYF.

The V gene is TRBV4-2, the J gene TRBJ2-1; maybe TRBD1 (5 bases). Germline V gene data show CDR1 as LGHNA and CDR2 as YNFKEQ. This CDR3 is 17 amino acids long. Deletions cut 1 base from V and 7 bases from J, with 20 bases between. The CDR3 region has the DNA TGTGCCAGCAGCCAAGCGGTATTGCAGGGTAGATTGAATGAGCAGTTCTTC. It is translated as CASSQAVLQGRLNEQFF.

The genes are TRBV2 and TRBJ1-5, with D possibly TRBD1 on 5 matching bases. Germline V CDR1 and CDR2: SNHLY, FYNNEI. With 5 bases removed from V and 6 bases from J, the gap between germline ends came to 20 bases. The CDR3 sequence is 16 residues long. The chain's CDR3 is CASSWGSQTYGQPQHF. The CDR3, as DNA: TGTGCCAGCAGTTGGGGGAGCCAAACCTACGGTCAGCCCCAGCATTTT.

The chain links TRBV5-5 to TRBJ2-5, with D hard to call. This CDR3 region has 13 residues. V dropped 5 bases and J dropped 2 bases, with 10 bases sitting between them. Germline-derived CDR1 and CDR2 are SGHKS and YYEKEE (reference sequence). The CDR3 region has the DNA TGTGCCAGCAGGTACGCCTTACAAGAGACCCAGTACTTC. This translates into CASRYALQETQYF.

The chain recombines TRBV9 with TRBJ2-3, with 8 bases identical to TRBD2. Unmatched junction bases numbered 12, after V lost 4 bases and J lost 2 bases. This CDR3 region has 17 residues. Germline loops: CDR1 SGDLS, CDR2 YYNGEE. The CDR3 reads CASSPPERGPSTDTQYF. CDR3 sequence (DNA): TGTGCCAGCAGCCCCCCGGAGCGGGGGCCCTCCACAGATACGCAGTATTTT. Full variable domain (outside the CDR3, taken from reference TRBV9 and TRBJ2-3): DSGVTQTPKHLITATGQRVTLRCSPRSGDLSVYWYQQSLDQGLQFLIQYYNGEERAKGNILERFSAQQFPDLHSELNLSSLELGDSALYFCASSPPERGPSTDTQYFGPGTRLTVL.

The chain is built from TRBV9 and TRBJ1-1; D not certain. Germline values: CDR1 SGDLS, CDR2 YYNGEE. V was shortened by 0 bases and J by 3 bases, with 15 bases between the two germline ends. The CDR3 is 16 amino acids. This CDR3 reads CASSVVVGFVDTEAFF. Written as DNA, the CDR3 is TGTGCCAGCAGCGTAGTAGTAGGGTTTGTGGACACTGAAGCTTTCTTT.

The chain carries TRBV7-2 and TRBJ1-1; D gene uncertain. Germline V gene lookup returns CDR1 SGHTA and CDR2 FQGNSA. There are 16 residues in the CDR3. V lost 5 bases and J lost 1, with 17 bases in between. The DNA for the CDR3 is TGTGCCAGCAGCCCTAGTCGAGGTTTTGCGAACACTGAAGCTTTCTTT. Its translation is CASSPSRGFANTEAFF.

This sequence joins TRBV2 and TRBJ1-3; D ambiguous. V lost 3 bases to trimming and J lost 3 bases, with 9 bases between them. Germline-derived CDR1 and CDR2 are SNHLY and FYNNEI. This CDR3 has 14 residues. This CDR3 reads CASSEGIDGNTIYF. CDR3 DNA: TGTGCCAGCAGTGAGGGGATCGATGGAAACACCATATATTTT.

This clone was detected only once. The V and J genes are TRBV7-2 and TRBJ2-7; D unclear. There are 15 residues in the CDR3. Trimming took 1 base from V and 4 from J, leaving 14 bases between them. Germline V CDR1 and CDR2: SGHTA, FQGNSA. CDR3 amino acids: CASSLGWTPAYEQYF. CDR3 coding DNA: TGTGCCAGCAGCTTAGGGTGGACGCCAGCTTACGAGCAGTACTTC.

The CDR3 coding sequence is TGTGCCAGCAGCGTAGTCCAGGGGGCTATGAACACTGAAGCTTTCTTT. Amino acid sequence: CASSVVQGAMNTEAFF. The chain uses TRBV9 and TRBJ1-1; 8 bases agree with TRBD1. This CDR3 is 16 amino acids long. The germline CDR1 and CDR2 sequences are SGDLS and YYNGEE. With 0 bases clipped from V and 0 bases from J, the junction kept 4 bases outside the gene matches.

The chain recombines TRBV6-1 with TRBJ2-2, with D possibly being TRBD2 (6 bases). Per germline, CDR1 MNHNS and CDR2 SASEGT. V dropped 10 bases and J dropped 0 bases, with 9 bases sitting between them. The CDR3 loop spans 13 amino acids. CDR3 nucleotides: TGTGCCACCGGGACTCCGAACACCGGGGAGCTGTTTTTT. This translates into CATGTPNTGELFF.

Here the CDR3 DNA reads TGTGCCAGCTCAACCAGGAGAAATGAGAATGAAAAACTGTTTTTT. It codes for CASSTRRNENEKLFF. The chain recombines TRBV18 with TRBJ1-4; D is ambiguous. V was shortened by 5 bases and J by 5 bases, with 15 bases between the two germline ends. Germline loops: CDR1 KGHSH, CDR2 LQKENI. This CDR3 contains 15 residues.

The J gene is TRBJ2-2, the V gene TRBV27, with 7 bases lining up with TRBD1. This CDR3 is built from 13 residues. Germline trimming cut 6 bases from V and 5 bases from J; bases unmatched to any gene: 3. Germline-derived CDR1 and CDR2 are MNHEY and SMNVEV (reference sequence). The CDR3 DNA reads TGTGCCAGCAGGAGGGGGCTTACCGGGGAGCTGTTTTTT. Residues: CASRRGLTGELFF.

The V and J genes are TRBV19 and TRBJ2-5; D may be TRBD1 or TRBD2 (5 bases each). In germline, CDR1 is LNHDA, CDR2 SQIVND (reference sequence). Trimming took 5 bases from V and 5 from J, leaving 12 bases between them. The CDR3 contains 13 residues. CDR3 in amino acids: CASSVGVFETQYF. The CDR3 region has the DNA TGTGCCAGTAGTGTGGGGGTGTTCGAGACCCAGTACTTC.